This entry is about one T cell receptor (beta chain). The assay was immunoSEQ multiplex PCR, and TCRdb's table has in-frame clones only and misses some. The table has roughly 500,000 clones, about four fifths seen once; the top ten hold 0.01% to 0.015%. These data originate in a study of shared T cell receptors in the human thymus. The CDR3 length is 17 residues. V trimming: 4 bases; J trimming: 4 bases; junction bases outside the gene matches: 16. Looked up from germline, CDR1 is SGHTS and CDR2 is YDEGEE. This sample was shared with a second study, whose subject was human thymus T cells. That paper states: It was healthy Finnish infants having corrective surgery for congenital heart defects who were the donors. Resections that were taken during corrective heart surgery supplied the thymus tissue. Apparent skewing of V and J gene usage characterized both thymic and blood repertoires. Reports from related research described highly overlapping thymic repertoires among unrelated individuals.

The source is a boy less than two years old with a congenital heart defect. The V and J genes are TRBV5-8 and TRBJ2-7; 8 bases are a match to TRBD1. Specimen: thymocytes. CDR3 protein: CASSLPHGGQGEYEQYF. The CDR3 bases are TGTGCCAGCAGCCTGCCCCATGGAGGACAGGGCGAATACGAGCAGTACTTC.